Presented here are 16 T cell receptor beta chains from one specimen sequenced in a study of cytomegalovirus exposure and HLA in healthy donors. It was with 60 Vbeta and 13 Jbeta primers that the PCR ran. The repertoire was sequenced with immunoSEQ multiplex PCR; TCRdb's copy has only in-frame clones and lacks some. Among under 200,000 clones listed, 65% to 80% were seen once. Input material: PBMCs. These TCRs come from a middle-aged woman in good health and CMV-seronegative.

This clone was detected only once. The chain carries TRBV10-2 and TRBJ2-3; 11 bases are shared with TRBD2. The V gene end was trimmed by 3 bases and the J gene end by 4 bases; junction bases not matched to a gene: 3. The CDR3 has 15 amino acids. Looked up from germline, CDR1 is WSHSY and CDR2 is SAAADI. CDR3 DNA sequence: TGCGCCAGCAGTGATAGCGGGAGGGCGCCAGATACGCAGTATTTT. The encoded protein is CASSDSGRAPDTQYF.

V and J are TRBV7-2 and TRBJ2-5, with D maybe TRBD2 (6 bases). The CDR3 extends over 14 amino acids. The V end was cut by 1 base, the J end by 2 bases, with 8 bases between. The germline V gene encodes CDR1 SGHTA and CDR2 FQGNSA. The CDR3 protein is CASSLDGGQETQYF. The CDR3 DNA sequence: TGTGCCAGCAGCTTAGATGGAGGGCAAGAGACCCAGTACTTC.

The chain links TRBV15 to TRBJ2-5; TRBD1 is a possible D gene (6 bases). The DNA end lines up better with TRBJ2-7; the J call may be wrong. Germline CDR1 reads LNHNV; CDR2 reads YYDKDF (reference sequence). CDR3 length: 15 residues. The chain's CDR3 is CATSRDLAGAYEQYF. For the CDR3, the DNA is TGTGCCACCAGCAGAGATCTGGCAGGGGCCTACGAGCAGTACTTC.

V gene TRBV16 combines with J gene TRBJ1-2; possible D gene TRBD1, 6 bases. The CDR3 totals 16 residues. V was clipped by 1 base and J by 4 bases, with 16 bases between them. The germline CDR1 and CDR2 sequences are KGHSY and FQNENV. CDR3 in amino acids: CASSQFATGSSYGYTF. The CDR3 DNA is TGTGCCAGCAGCCAATTCGCCACAGGGTCAAGCTATGGCTACACCTTC.

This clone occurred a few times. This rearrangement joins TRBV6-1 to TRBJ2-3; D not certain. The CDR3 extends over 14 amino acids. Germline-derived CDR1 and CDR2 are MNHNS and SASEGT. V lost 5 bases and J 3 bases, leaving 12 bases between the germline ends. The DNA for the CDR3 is TGTGCCAGCAGTCCAAGGTCGAGGACAGATACGCAGTATTTT. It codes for CASSPRSRTDTQYF.

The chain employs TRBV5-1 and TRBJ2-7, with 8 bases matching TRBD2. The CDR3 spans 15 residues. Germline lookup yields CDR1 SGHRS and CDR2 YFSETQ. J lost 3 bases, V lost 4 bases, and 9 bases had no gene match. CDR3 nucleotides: TGCGCCAGCAGCCTTCCGGGGGGGGGCATCTACGAGCAGTACTTC. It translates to CASSLPGGGIYEQYF.

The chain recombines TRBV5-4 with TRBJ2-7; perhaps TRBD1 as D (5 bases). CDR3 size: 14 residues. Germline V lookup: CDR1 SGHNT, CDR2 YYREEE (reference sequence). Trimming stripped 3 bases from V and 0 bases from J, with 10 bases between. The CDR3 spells CASSSPRGSYEQYF. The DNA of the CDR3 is TGTGCCAGCAGCTCTCCAAGGGGCTCCTACGAGCAGTACTTC.

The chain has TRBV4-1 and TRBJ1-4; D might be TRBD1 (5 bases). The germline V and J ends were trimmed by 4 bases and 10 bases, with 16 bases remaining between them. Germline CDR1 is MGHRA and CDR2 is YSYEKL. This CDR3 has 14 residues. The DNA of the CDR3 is TGCGCCAGCAGCCCGGAAGGGGCTGTGGGAAAACTGTTTTTT. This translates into CASSPEGAVGKLFF.

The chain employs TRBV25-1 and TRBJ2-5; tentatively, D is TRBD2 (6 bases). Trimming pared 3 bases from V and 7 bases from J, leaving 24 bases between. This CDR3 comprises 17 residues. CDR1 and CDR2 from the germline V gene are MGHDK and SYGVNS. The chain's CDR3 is CASSDLVWRETQVTQYF. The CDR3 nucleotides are TGTGCCAGCAGTGACCTCGTTTGGCGGGAAACTCAGGTGACCCAGTACTTC.

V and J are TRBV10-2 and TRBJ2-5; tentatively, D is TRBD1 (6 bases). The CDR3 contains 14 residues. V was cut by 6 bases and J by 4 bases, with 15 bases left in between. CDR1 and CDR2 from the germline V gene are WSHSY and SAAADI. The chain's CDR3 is CASSNTRGRETQYF. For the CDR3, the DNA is TGCGCCAGCAGCAACACCAGGGGACGAGAGACCCAGTACTTC.

The CDR3: CASSLDSDQPQHF. CDR3 coding DNA: TGTGCCAGCAGCTTAGACAGTGATCAGCCCCAGCATTTT. The chain couples TRBV11-3 to TRBJ1-5; no definite D call. V gave up 0 bases and J gave up 5 bases, with 5 bases separating them. CDR3 length: 13 amino acids. Germline V gene sequence: CDR1 SGHNT, CDR2 YENEEA. The full variable domain, in which reference TRBV11-3 and TRBJ1-5 provide the parts outside the CDR3, is EAGVVQSPRYKIIEKKQPVAFWCNPISGHNTLYWYLQNLGQGPELLIRYENEEAVDDSQLPKDRFSAERLKGVDSTLKIQPAELGDSAVYLCASSLDSDQPQHFGDGTRLSIL.

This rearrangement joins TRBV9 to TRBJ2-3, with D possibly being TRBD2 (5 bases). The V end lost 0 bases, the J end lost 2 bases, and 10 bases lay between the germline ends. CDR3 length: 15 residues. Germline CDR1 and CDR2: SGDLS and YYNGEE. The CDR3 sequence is CASSVVGGSTDTQYF. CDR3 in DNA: TGTGCCAGCAGCGTAGTCGGAGGTTCCACAGATACGCAGTATTTT. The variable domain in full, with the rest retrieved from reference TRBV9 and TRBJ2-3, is DSGVTQTPKHLITATGQRVTLRCSPRSGDLSVYWYQQSLDQGLQFLIQYYNGEERAKGNILERFSAQQFPDLHSELNLSSLELGDSALYFCASSVVGGSTDTQYFGPGTRLTVL.

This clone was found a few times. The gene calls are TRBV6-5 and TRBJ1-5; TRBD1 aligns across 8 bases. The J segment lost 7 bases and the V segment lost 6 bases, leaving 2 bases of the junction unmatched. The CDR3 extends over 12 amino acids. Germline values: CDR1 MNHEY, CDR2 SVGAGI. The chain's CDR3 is CASRTGVQPQHF. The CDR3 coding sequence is TGTGCCAGCAGGACAGGGGTCCAGCCCCAGCATTTT.

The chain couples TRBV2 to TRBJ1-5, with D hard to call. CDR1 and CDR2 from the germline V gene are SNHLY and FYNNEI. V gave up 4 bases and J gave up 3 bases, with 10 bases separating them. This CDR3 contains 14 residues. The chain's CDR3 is CASSGEVVNQPQHF. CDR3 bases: TGTGCCAGCAGTGGGGAGGTCGTCAATCAGCCCCAGCATTTT.

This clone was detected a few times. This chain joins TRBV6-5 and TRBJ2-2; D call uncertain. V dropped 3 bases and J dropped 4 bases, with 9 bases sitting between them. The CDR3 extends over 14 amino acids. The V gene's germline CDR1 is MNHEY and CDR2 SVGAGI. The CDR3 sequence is CASSYPGGTGELFF. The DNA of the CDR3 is TGTGCCAGCAGTTATCCCGGTGGCACCGGGGAGCTGTTTTTT.

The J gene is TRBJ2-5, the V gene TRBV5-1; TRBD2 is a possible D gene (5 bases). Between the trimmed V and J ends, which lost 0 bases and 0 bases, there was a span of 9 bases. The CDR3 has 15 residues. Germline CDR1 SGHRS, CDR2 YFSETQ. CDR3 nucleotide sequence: TGCGCCAGCAGCTTGGAGGCGGGCTACCAAGAGACCCAGTACTTC. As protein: CASSLEAGYQETQYF.